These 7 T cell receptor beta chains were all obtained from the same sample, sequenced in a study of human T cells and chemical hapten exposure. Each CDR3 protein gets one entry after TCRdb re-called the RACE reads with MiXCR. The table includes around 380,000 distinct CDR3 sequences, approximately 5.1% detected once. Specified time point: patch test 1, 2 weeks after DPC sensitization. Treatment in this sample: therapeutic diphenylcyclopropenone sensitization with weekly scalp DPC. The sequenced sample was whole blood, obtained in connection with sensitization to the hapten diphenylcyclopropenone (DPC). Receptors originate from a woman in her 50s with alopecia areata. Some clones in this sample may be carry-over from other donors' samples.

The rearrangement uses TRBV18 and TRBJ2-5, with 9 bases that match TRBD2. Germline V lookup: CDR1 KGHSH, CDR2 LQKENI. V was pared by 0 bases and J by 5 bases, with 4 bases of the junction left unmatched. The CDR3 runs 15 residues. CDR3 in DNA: TGTGCCAGCTCACCACCGAGGACTAGCGACGAGACCCAGTACTTC. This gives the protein CASSPPRTSDETQYF.

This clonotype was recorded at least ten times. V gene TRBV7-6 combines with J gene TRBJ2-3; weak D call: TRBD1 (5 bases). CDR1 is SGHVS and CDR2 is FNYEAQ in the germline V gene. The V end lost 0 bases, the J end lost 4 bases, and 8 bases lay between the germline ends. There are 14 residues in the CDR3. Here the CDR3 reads CASSLAGPSDTQYF. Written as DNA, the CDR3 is TGTGCCAGCAGCTTAGCGGGGCCCTCAGATACGCAGTATTTT.

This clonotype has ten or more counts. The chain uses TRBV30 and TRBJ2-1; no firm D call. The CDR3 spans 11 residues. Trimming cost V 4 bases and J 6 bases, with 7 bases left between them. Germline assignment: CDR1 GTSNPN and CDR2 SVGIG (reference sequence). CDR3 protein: CAWKLANEQFF. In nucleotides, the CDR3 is TGTGCCTGGAAGCTCGCCAATGAGCAGTTCTTC. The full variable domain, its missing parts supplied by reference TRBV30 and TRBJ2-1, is SQTIHQWPATLVQPVGSPLSLECTVEGTSNPNLYWYRQAAGRGLQLLFYSVGIGQISSEVPQNLSASRPQDRQFILSSKKLLLSDSGFYLCAWKLANEQFFGPGTRLTVL.

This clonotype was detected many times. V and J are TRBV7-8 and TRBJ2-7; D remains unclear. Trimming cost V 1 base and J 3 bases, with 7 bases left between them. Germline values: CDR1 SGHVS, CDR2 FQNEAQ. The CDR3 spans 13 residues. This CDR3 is CASSLERSYEQYF. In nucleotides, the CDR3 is TGTGCCAGCAGCTTAGAGAGGAGCTACGAGCAGTACTTC.

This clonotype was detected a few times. In DNA form, the CDR3 reads TGTGCCAGCAGACAGGGAAGTAACGGGGAGCTGTTTTTT. Protein product: CASRQGSNGELFF. The J gene is TRBJ2-2, the V gene TRBV2; perhaps TRBD1 as D (6 bases). Trimming cost V 6 bases and J 7 bases, with 12 bases left between them. Germline CDR1 SNHLY, CDR2 FYNNEI. This CDR3 has 13 amino acids.

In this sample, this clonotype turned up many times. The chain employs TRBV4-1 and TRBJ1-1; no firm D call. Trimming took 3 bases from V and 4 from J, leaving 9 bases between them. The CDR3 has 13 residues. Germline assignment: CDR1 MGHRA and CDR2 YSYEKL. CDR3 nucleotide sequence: TGCGCCAGCAGCCAGATATCGGGCACTGAAGCTTTCTTT. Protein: CASSQISGTEAFF.

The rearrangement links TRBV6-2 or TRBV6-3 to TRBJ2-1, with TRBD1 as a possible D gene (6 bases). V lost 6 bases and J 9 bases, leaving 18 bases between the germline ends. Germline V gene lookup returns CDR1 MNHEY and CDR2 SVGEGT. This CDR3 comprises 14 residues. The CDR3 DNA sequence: TGTGCCAGCAGCCTGGAAACAATCAGGGGTGAGCAGTTCTTC. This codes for CASSLETIRGEQFF.